The T cell receptor (beta chain) described here comes from a study of blood T cell repertoires in COVID-19. As for the study in general: Italy, Spain and the United States were the sources of the convalescent and acute COVID-19 samples.

Methods used by the authors: Amplified reference gene primers provided the basis for estimating nucleated cell counts. Sequencing was performed with immunoSEQ multiplex PCR; in TCRdb, only in-frame clones are kept and a portion is missing. Clone size and V and J calls were adopted from that table, with D and trimming inferred from the DNA. The table has around 24,000 clones, roughly 91% seen once. The CDR3 covers 15 residues. V was pared by 5 bases and J by 7 bases, with 8 bases of the junction left unmatched. Per germline, CDR1 MGHRA and CDR2 YSYEKL. The clonotype originates from a man in his 70s with COVID-19, enrolled during active disease. The material sequenced was peripheral blood. V and J are TRBV4-1 and TRBJ2-1; 10 bases are a match to TRBD2. The CDR3 protein is CASSSRTSGENEQFF. The CDR3 DNA sequence: TGCGCCAGCAGCTCTCGGACTAGCGGAGAGAATGAGCAGTTCTTC.